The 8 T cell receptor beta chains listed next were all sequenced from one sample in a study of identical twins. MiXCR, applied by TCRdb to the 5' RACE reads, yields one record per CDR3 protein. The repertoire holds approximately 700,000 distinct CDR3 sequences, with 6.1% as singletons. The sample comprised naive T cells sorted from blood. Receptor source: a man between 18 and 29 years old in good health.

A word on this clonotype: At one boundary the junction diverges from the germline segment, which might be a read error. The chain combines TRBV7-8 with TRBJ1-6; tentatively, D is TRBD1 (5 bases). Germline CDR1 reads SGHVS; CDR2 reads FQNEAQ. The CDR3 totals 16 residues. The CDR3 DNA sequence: TGTGCCGGCAGCTTAGGTGGGCAGGGATTCGATTCACCCCTCCACTTT. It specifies CAGSLGGQGFDSPLHF.

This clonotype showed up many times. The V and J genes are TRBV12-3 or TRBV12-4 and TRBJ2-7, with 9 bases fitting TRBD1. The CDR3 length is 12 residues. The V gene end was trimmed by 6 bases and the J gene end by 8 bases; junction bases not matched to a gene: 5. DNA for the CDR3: TGTGCCAGCAGCCTTGGACAGGGGAAGCAGTACGTC. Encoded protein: CASSLGQGKQYV.

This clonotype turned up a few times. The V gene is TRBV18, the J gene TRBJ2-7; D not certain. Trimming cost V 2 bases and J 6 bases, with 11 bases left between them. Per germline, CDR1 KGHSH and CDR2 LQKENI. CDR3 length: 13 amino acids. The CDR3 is CASSPEDLGEQYV. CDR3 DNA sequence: TGTGCCAGCTCACCAGAAGATCTGGGCGAGCAGTACGTC.

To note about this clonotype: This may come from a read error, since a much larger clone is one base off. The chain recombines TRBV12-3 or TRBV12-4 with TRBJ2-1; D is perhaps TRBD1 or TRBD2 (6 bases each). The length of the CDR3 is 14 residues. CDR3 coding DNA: TGTGCCAGCAGCCGGGGGCGCACTAAAAATGAGCAGTTATTC. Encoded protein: CASSRGRTKNEQLF.

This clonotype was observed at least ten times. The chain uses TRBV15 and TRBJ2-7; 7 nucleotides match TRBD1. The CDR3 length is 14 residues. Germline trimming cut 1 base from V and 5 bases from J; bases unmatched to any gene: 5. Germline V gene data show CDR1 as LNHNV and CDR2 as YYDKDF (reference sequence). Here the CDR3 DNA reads TGTGCCACCAGCAGAGGACAGGGAAGGAACGAGCAGTACTTC. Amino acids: CATSRGQGRNEQYF.

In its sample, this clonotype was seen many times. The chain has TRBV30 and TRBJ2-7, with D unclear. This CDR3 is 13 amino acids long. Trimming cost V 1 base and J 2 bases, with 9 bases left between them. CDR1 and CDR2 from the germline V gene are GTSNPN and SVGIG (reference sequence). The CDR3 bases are TGTGCCTGGAGTGAGGAGCGCGCCTACGAGCAGTACTTC. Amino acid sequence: CAWSEERAYEQYF.

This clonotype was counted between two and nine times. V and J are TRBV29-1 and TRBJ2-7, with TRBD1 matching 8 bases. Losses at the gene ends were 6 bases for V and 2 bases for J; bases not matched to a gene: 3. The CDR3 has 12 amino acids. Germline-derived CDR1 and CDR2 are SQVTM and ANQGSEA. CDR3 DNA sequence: TGCAGCGTCCTGACAGGGGCCTACGAGCAGTACTTC. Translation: CSVLTGAYEQYF.

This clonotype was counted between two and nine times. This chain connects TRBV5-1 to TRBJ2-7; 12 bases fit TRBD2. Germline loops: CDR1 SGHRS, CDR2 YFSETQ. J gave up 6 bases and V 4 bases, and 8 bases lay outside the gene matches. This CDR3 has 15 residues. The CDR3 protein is CASSPGLAGPGEQYV. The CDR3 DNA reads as TGCGCCAGCAGCCCGGGACTAGCGGGTCCCGGCGAGCAGTACGTC.